This T cell receptor (beta chain) was retrieved from a study of post-analysis software for immune sequencing data. Study summary: Disease courses included relapsing-remitting, secondary progressive and progressive-relapsing multiple sclerosis. Whole-study results and caveats: Normalized Chao1 diversity was significantly lower in multiple sclerosis patients than in controls. Patients showed TRBV5-6, TRBV5-1 and TRBV20-1 among five TRBV segments more frequent than in controls.

V was clipped by 4 bases and J by 8 bases; unmatched bases: 8. CDR1 MNHEY and CDR2 SMNVEV come from the germline V gene (reference sequence). The CDR3 totals 14 residues. cDNA libraries of TCR beta carried unique molecular identifiers. TCRdb passed the PCR reads through MiXCR, listing each CDR3 protein once. This table has around 710,000 distinct CDR3 sequences, 35% to 55% appearing once. As concerns this clonotype: The antigen remains undetermined.

The sequence came from a girl aged 10 to 17 with multiple sclerosis. This chain joins TRBV27 and TRBJ2-7; TRBD2 matches at 10 bases. Sequencing was performed on blood. The CDR3 nucleotides read TGTGCCAGCAGTTCGGCTAGCGGGAGTATCAAGCAGTACTTC. Translating gives CASSSASGSIKQYF.